In this sample, the clone carrying this TCR beta chain turned up once. Assay used: immunoSEQ multiplex PCR; TCRdb lists only in-frame clones, some missing. The sample lists fewer than 200,000 clones, roughly 84% occurring once. The data were obtained in a study of blood T cell repertoires in COVID-19. Followed over time, Seattle patients had been enrolled while infection was active. The sample comprised peripheral blood. This sequence was found in an older woman with COVID-19, enrolled during active disease.

In nucleotides, the CDR3 is TGTGCCAGCAGCCTCGTGGAGGGAGGATCCACTGAAGCTTTCTTT. Residues: CASSLVEGGSTEAFF. J is TRBJ1-1 and V is TRBV5-5, with D uncertain. This CDR3 is built from 15 residues. V shed 4 bases and J shed 4 bases, with 17 bases lying between them. Germline-derived CDR1 and CDR2 are SGHKS and YYEKEE (reference sequence).